This T cell receptor beta chain was observed in a study of T cells in localized non-small cell lung cancer. Study-level results: Uninvolved adjacent lung showed the highest T cell clonality, exceeding tumor. Turning up in adjacent lung were a median roughly 50 of the top 100 tumor clones.

Assay: immunoSEQ multiplex PCR; the TCRdb copy retains only in-frame clones and omits some. The sample has roughly 3,000 clones, 28% seen once; the top ten hold 14% to 15%. Regarding this clone: Its target is unknown.

This clonotype was sampled from a male donor aged 60 or older with stage I lung adenocarcinoma. Sequencing used lung tumor tissue, obtained before any cancer treatment.

The chain's CDR3 is CASSEYRAYNSPLHF. Written as DNA, the CDR3 is TGTGCCAGCAGTGAATACAGGGCCTATAATTCACCCCTCCACTTT. The chain links TRBV25-1 to TRBJ1-6; perhaps TRBD1 as D (5 bases). The CDR3 is 15 amino acids. Between the trimmed V and J ends, which lost 0 bases and 2 bases, there was a span of 5 bases. CDR1 MGHDK and CDR2 SYGVNS come from the germline V gene.